This T cell receptor beta chain appears in the sequencing data of a study of beta chain features in type 1 diabetes. General observations from the study: All four CD4+ subsets of Type 1 diabetes patients contained TCRB CDR3s that were moderately but significantly shorter. For TCRB rearrangement, an influence of HLA type remained unresolved here.

As every portion of the isolated RNA was reverse transcribed, the sequencing read expressed TCRB transcripts. Assay used: immunoSEQ multiplex PCR; TCRdb lists only in-frame clones, some missing. This table holds roughly 260,000 clones, roughly 10% found once. On average, the one heparinised blood draw given by each donor was approximately 100 mL. This clone was seen a handful of times. Its target is unknown. Germline CDR1 KGHSY, CDR2 FQNENV. The CDR3 totals 17 residues. The germline V and J ends were trimmed by 3 bases and 2 bases, with 20 bases remaining between them. The rearrangement links TRBV16 to TRBJ2-7, with D possibly being TRBD1 (5 bases). The origin of this receptor is a man aged 25 to 45 with type 1 diabetes. Sequencing was carried out using naive CD4+ T cells from blood. The CDR3 reads CASSHSTSAGSTYEQYF. CDR3 DNA: TGTGCCAGCAGCCACTCTACCTCGGCAGGGTCTACCTACGAGCAGTACTTC.